Below, 3 T cell receptor beta chains from the same sample are listed, as sequenced in a study of blood T cell repertoires in COVID-19. Assay: immunoSEQ multiplex PCR; the TCRdb copy retains only in-frame clones and omits some. Of a few hundred thousand clones detected, 70% to 90% appear once; the ten largest clones hold 6.4%. The sample comprised peripheral blood. These receptors originate from a man younger than 30 who had recovered from COVID-19.

The chain is built from TRBV4-1 and TRBJ2-7; 8 nucleotides line up with TRBD2. The ends lost 0 bases at V and 3 bases at J; junction bases unmatched: 7. CDR3 length: 16 amino acids. The germline gives CDR1 MGHRA, CDR2 YSYEKL. CDR3 nucleotide sequence: TGCGCCAGCAGCCAAGAGTTGGCGGGAGGTTACTACGAGCAGTACTTC. It yields the protein CASSQELAGGYYEQYF.

The genes are TRBV7-8 and TRBJ2-3; 8 bases map to TRBD2. The CDR3 totals 16 residues. The ends lost 4 bases at V and 0 bases at J; junction bases unmatched: 6. CDR1 is SGHVS, CDR2 FQNEAQ, per germline. The CDR3: CASSSREGESTDTQYF. The CDR3 nucleotides read TGTGCCAGCAGCTCCCGGGAGGGGGAGAGCACAGATACGCAGTATTTT.

The chain joins TRBV4-1 to TRBJ2-1, with 8 bases lining up with TRBD2. After removal of 3 bases from V and 0 bases from J, the junction contained 4 bases not matched to a gene. The germline CDR1 and CDR2 sequences are MGHRA and YSYEKL. The length of the CDR3 is 16 residues. CDR3 coding DNA: TGCGCCAGCAGCCACCCGAGCGGGGGCTCCTACAATGAGCAGTTCTTC. Encoded protein: CASSHPSGGSYNEQFF.